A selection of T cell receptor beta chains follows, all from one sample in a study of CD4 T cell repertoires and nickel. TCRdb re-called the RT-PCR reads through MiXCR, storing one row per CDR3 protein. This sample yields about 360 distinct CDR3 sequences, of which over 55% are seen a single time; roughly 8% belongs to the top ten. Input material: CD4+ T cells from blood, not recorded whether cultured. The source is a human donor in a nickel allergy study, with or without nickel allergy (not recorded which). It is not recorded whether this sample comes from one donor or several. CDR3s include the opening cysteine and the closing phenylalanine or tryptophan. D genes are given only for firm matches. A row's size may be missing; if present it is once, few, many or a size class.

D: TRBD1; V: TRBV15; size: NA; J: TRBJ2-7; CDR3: CATSMGQGSYEQYF; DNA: TGTGCCACCAGCATGGGACAGGGCTCCTACGAGCAGTACTTC
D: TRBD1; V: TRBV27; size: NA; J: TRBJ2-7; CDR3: CASTSFTGQGAYEQYF; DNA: TGTGCCAGCACCTCTTTTACCGGACAGGGCGCCTACGAGCAGTACTTC
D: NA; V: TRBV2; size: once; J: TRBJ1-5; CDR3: CASSAEGGQPQHF; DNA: TGTGCCAGCAGCGCTGAGGGGGGTCAGCCCCAGCATTTT
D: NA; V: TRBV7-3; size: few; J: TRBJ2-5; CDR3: CASSLLEGETQYF; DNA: TGTGCCAGCAGCTTACTAGAGGGGGAGACCCAGTACTTC
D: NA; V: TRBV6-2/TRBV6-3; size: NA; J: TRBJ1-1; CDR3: CASSYLPTTEAFF; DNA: TGTGCCAGCAGTTACTTACCTACCACTGAAGCTTTCTTT
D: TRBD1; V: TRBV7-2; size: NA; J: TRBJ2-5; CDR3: CASSYRTGEETQYF; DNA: TGTGCCAGCAGCTATCGGACAGGGGAAGAGACCCAGTACTTC
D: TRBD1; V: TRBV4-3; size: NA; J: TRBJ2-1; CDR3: CASSGRDRGLNEQFF; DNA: TGCGCCAGCAGCGGAAGAGACAGGGGGCTTAATGAGCAGTTCTTC
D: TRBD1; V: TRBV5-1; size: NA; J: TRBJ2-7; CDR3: CASSLGDRRMSEQYF; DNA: TGCGCCAGCAGCTTGGGGGACAGGCGAATGAGCGAGCAGTACTTC
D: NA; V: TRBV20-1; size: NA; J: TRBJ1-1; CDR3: CSARGYQHLGAFF; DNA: TGCAGTGCTAGAGGTTACCAGCACCTAGGGGCTTTCTTT
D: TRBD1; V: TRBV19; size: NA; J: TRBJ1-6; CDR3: CASTIRQGHSPLHF; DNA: TGTGCCAGTACAATTCGACAGGGTCATTCACCCCTCCACTTT
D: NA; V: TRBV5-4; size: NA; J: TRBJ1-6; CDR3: CASSTGGGSYNSPLHF; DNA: TGTGCCAGCAGTACCGGGGGAGGCTCCTATAATTCACCCCTCCACTTT
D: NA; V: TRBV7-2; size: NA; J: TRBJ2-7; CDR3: CASSRERNNYEQYF; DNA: TGTGCCAGCAGCCGAGAACGGAACAATTACGAGCAGTACTTC
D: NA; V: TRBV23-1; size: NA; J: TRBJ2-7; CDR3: CASVMRDFHYEQYF; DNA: TGCGCCAGCGTAATGAGGGACTTCCACTACGAGCAGTACTTC
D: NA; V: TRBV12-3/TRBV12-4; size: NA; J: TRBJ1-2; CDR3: CASNPRGANYGYTF; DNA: TGTGCCAGCAACCCGAGGGGAGCTAACTATGGCTACACCTTC
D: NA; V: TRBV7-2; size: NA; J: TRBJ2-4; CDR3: CASSLVHYRTDNLAKNIQYF; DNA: TGTGCCAGCAGCTTAGTTCATTACCGGACAGACAATTTAGCCAAAAACATTCAGTACTTC
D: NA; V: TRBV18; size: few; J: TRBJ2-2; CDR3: CASSPEHVELFF; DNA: TGTGCCAGCTCACCGGAACATGTAGAGCTGTTTTTT
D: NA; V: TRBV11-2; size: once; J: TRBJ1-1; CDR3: CASISGVANTEAFF; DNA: TGTGCCAGCATCTCCGGGGTTGCGAACACTGAAGCTTTCTTT
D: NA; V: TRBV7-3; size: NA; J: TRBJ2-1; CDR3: CASSLNGGHEQFF; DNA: TGTGCCAGCAGCCTAAATGGGGGTCATGAGCAGTTCTTC
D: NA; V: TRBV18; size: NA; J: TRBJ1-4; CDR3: CASSQEQGEKLFF; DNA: TGTGCCAGCTCCCAGGAGCAAGGGGAAAAACTGTTTTTT
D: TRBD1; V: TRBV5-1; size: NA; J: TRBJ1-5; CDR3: CASSLDLSQGQPQHF; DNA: TGCGCCAGCAGCTTGGATCTTTCACAGGGGCAGCCCCAGCATTTT
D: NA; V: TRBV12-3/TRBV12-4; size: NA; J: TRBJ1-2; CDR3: CASSVGYGYTF; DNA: TGTGCCAGCAGCGTCGGTTATGGCTACACCTTC
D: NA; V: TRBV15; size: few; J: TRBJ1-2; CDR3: CATSRSIRYGYTF; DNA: TGTGCCACCAGCAGATCGATTAGGTATGGCTACACCTTC
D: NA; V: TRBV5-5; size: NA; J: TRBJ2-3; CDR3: CASTKENGADTQYF; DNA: TGTGCCAGCACTAAGGAAAATGGGGCAGATACGCAGTATTTT
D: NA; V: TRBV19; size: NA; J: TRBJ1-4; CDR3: CASRRGEKLFF; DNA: TGTGCCAGCCGAAGGGGTGAAAAACTGTTTTTT
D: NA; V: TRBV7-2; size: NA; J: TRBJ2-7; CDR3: CASSLVSPVSQRYEQYF; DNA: TGTGCCAGCAGCTTGGTCAGTCCTGTAAGTCAGCGCTACGAGCAGTACTTC
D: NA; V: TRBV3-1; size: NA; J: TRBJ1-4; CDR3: CASSQGGAGKLFF; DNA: TGTGCCAGCAGCCAAGGCGGGGCGGGAAAACTGTTTTTT
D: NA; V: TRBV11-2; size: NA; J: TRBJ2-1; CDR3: CASSPTGIAYNEQFF; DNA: TGTGCCAGCAGCCCCACAGGGATCGCCTACAATGAGCAGTTCTTC
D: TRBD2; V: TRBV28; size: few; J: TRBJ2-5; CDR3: CASSLPLGLAGGRTQYF; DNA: TGTGCCAGCAGTTTACCATTAGGACTAGCGGGGGGGCGGACCCAGTACTTC
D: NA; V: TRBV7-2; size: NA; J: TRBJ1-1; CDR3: CASSLIHGQEAFF; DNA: TGTGCCAGCAGCTTGATTCATGGACAGGAAGCTTTCTTT
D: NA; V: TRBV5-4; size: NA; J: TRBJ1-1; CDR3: CASTLSRSRGTEAFF; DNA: TGTGCCAGCACACTGTCACGAAGTAGGGGTACTGAAGCTTTCTTT
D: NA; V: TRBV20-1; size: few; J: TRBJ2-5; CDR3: CSARRTEETQYF; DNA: TGCAGTGCTAGAAGGACAGAAGAGACCCAGTACTTC
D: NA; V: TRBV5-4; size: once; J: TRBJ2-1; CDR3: CASFRGLTGYNEQFF; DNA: TGTGCCAGCTTCCGGGGACTGACGGGATACAATGAGCAGTTCTTC
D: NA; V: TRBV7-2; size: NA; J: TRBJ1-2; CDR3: CASSPGPSNYGYTF; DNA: TGTGCCAGCAGCCCAGGACCGTCGAACTATGGCTACACCTTC
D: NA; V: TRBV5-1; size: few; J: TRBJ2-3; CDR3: CASSFFGGTTDTQYF; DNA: TGCGCCAGCAGCTTTTTTGGAGGGACCACAGATACGCAGTATTTT
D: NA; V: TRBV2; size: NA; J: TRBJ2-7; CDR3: CASSDRYEQYF; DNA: TGTGCCAGCAGTGACAGATACGAGCAGTACTTC
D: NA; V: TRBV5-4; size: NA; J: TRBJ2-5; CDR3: CASSSRRAAQETQYF; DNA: TGTGCCAGCAGCTCCCGGAGGGCCGCCCAAGAGACCCAGTACTTC
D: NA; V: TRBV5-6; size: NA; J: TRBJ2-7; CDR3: CASSMEGTGQYF; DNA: TGTGCCAGCAGCATGGAGGGGACCGGGCAGTACTTC
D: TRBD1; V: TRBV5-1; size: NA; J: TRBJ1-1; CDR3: CASSLRPDRPDTEAFF; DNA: TGCGCCAGCAGCCTGCGACCGGACAGGCCCGACACTGAAGCTTTCTTT
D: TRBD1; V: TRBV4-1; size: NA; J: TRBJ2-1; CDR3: CASSQLGTGSYNEQFF; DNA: TGCGCCAGCAGCCAACTCGGGACAGGGTCCTACAATGAGCAGTTCTTC
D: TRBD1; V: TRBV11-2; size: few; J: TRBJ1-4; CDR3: CASSPGDRSNEKLFF; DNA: TGTGCCAGCAGCCCCGGGGACAGGAGTAATGAAAAACTGTTTTTT
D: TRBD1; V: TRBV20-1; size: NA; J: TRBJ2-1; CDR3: CSARRTGPYNEQFF; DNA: TGCAGTGCTAGACGGACAGGGCCCTACAATGAGCAGTTCTTC
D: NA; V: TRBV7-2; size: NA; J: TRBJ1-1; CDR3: CASTRDSNTEAFF; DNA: TGTGCCAGCACCAGGGACTCTAACACTGAAGCTTTCTTT
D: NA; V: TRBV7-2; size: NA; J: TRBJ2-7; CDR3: CASSLNSGEQYF; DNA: TGTGCCAGCAGCTTAAACTCTGGGGAGCAGTACTTC
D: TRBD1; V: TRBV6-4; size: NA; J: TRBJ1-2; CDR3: CASSDSGTGDRNGGYTF; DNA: TGTGCCAGCAGTGACTCTGGGACAGGGGATCGGAATGGTGGCTACACCTTC
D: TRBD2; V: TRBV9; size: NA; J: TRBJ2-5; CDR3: CASSDGTSGGVAETQYF; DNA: TGTGCCAGCAGCGACGGGACTAGCGGGGGGGTGGCAGAGACCCAGTACTTC
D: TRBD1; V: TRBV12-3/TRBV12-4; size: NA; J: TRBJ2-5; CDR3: CASSLRGQEGETQYF; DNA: TGTGCCAGCAGCCTAAGGGGACAGGAGGGAGAGACCCAGTACTTC
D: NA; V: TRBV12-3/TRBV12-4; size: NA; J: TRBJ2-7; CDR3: CASSLGPGSSEQYF; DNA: TGTGCCAGCAGTCTGGGGCCAGGGTCCAGCGAGCAGTACTTC
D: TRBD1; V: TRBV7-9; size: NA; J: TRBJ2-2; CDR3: CASSYPRTGSGELFF; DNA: TGTGCCAGCAGCTATCCTAGGACAGGGTCCGGGGAGCTGTTTTTT
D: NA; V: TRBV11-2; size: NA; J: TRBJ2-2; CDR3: CASSSGFYTGELFF; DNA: TGTGCCAGCAGCAGCGGGTTTTACACCGGGGAGCTGTTTTTT
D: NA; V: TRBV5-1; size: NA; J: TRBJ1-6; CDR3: CASSLRDDSPLHF; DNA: TGCGCCAGCAGCTTGAGGGATGATTCACCCCTCCACTTT